The 2 T cell receptor beta chains given below trace back to one sample, sequenced in a study of blood T cell repertoires in COVID-19. The data were produced by immunoSEQ multiplex PCR, yet TCRdb's version contains in-frame clones alone and is incomplete. The data contain around 370,000 clones, 90% of them singletons. Specimen: peripheral blood. Receptor source: a man aged 18-30 years with active or convalescent COVID-19.

CDR3: CASSELQRSYGYTF. The CDR3 nucleotides are TGTGCCAGCAGTGAATTACAGCGGAGTTATGGCTACACCTTC. The gene calls are TRBV2 and TRBJ1-2; D not certain. V shed 2 bases and J shed 5 bases, with 12 bases lying between them. Looked up from germline, CDR1 is SNHLY and CDR2 is FYNNEI. This CDR3 spans 14 amino acids.

J is TRBJ2-2 and V is TRBV28; 9 bases line up with TRBD2. The CDR3 contains 17 residues. The ends lost 6 bases at V and 4 bases at J; junction bases unmatched: 12. CDR1 is MDHEN and CDR2 is SYDVKM in the germline V gene. As DNA, the CDR3 is TGTGCCAGCAGACCCCGCCGGCTAGCGGGACCCACCGGGGAGCTGTTTTTT. Protein sequence: CASRPRRLAGPTGELFF.